The table lists the clone carrying this T cell receptor beta chain with a few counts. Its target is not known. As it was prepared, the TCRbeta library received unique molecular identifiers. TCRdb processed the PCR reads anew with MiXCR; each CDR3 protein has one entry. The table includes about 1,000,000 distinct CDR3 sequences, roughly 31% detected once. The data originate from a study of T-cell reconstitution after alpha-beta-depleted transplantation in children. Findings and limits, study-wide: After one year, T-cell counts and TCRbeta diversity mostly came from new T cells. Alpha-beta T cells present about two months after transplant were reported to originate from several hundred expanded graft clones.

Trimming left V 5 bases short and J 0 bases short, with 14 bases between. This CDR3 comprises 16 residues. The receptor was derived from a boy under two years old who had a stem cell transplant for SCID, so the T cells may come from the graft donor. This chain uses TRBV12-3 or TRBV12-4 with TRBJ2-1; no clear D gene. The sequencing used PBMCs, mostly from graft donor cells, collected 360 days after TCRalphabeta/CD19-depleted stem cell transplant. CDR3 in amino acids: CASSPGEYSSYNEQFF. CDR3 DNA: TGTGCCAGCAGTCCCGGCGAATACAGCTCCTACAATGAGCAGTTCTTC.